The TCR beta chain under discussion was sequenced for a study of shared clonotypes between healthy human individuals. About the study: Every donor yielded three CD4 naive, three CD4 memory, two CD8 naive and one CD8 memory plate. Study-wide results and caveats: Researchers sampled blood only, noting tissue repertoires likely differ.

Genomic DNA per cell subset filled all wells of several immunoSEQ plates. Profiling relied on immunoSEQ multiplex PCR, and the TCRdb table lists in-frame clones only, not all of them. The sample holds 2 million to 2.5 million clones; approximately 94% are singletons and the top ten take over 1.5%. Naive CD8 cells comprised CD45RO-negative, CCR7-positively selected cells, excluding terminally differentiated effector memory CD45RA+ cells. The donors, all of them Caucasian adults, lived in Nashville, Tennessee. Comment on this clone: What it binds is unknown. The sample holds other DNA sequences that translate to the same CDR3.

V lost 0 bases and J 0 bases, leaving 10 bases between the germline ends. The germline V gene has CDR1 SGDLS and CDR2 YYNGEE. The CDR3 runs 15 residues. The clonotype comes from a man aged 18-30 years in good health. Some clones in this sample may be carry-over from other donors' samples. This chain links TRBV9 with TRBJ2-7; tentatively, D is TRBD2 (5 bases). The sample comprised naive CD8+ T cells from PBMCs. The CDR3 reads CASSVAGAGSYEQYF. CDR3 bases: TGTGCCAGCAGCGTAGCGGGCGCGGGCTCCTACGAGCAGTACTTC.